A single sample is the source of the 3 T cell receptor beta chains below, sequenced in a study of blood T cell repertoires in COVID-19. The repertoire was sequenced with immunoSEQ multiplex PCR; TCRdb's copy has only in-frame clones and lacks some. The table includes 250,000 or so clones, approximately 88% detected once. The sample was PBMCs or T cells enriched from blood (not recorded which). Receptors were obtained from a woman aged 40 to 50 who had been exposed to COVID-19.

This chain links TRBV18 with TRBJ2-7, with 7 nucleotides matching TRBD1. The CDR3 has 16 amino acids. In germline, CDR1 is KGHSH, CDR2 LQKENI. Trimming at V came to 4 bases and at J to 0 bases, leaving 9 bases not matched to a gene. CDR3 sequence: CASSLLGQPLSYEQYV. The CDR3 DNA reads as TGTGCCAGCTCACTCCTGGGACAGCCCCTCTCCTACGAGCAGTACGTC.

The chain uses TRBV19 and TRBJ1-1; TRBD1 is a possible D gene (6 bases). V gave up 6 bases and J gave up 1 base, with 9 bases separating them. CDR1 and CDR2 (germline): LNHDA, SQIVND (reference sequence). The CDR3 has 13 amino acids. The CDR3 sequence is CASSTQGNTEAFF. The CDR3 region has the DNA TGTGCCAGTAGCACACAGGGGAACACTGAAGCTTTCTTT.

V gene TRBV6-6 combines with J gene TRBJ1-5; D is possibly TRBD1 (6 bases). Trimming removed 0 bases from V and 5 bases from J, with 11 bases in between. The CDR3 is 15 amino acids. Germline CDR1 is MNHNY and CDR2 is SVGAGI (reference sequence). The DNA for the CDR3 is TGTGCCAGCAGTTACTCGGACAGAGTTTATCAGCCCCAGCATTTT. It is translated as CASSYSDRVYQPQHF.